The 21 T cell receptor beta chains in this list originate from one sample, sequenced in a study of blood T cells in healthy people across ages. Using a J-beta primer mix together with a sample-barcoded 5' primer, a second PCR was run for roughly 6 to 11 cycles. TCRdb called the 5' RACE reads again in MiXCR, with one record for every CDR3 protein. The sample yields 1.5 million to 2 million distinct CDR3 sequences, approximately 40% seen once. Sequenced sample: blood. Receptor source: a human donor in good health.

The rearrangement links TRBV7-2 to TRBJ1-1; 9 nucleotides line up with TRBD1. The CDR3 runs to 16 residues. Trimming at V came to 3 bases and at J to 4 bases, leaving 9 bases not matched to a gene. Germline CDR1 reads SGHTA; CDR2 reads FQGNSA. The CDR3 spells CASSLATGGASTEAFF. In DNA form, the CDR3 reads TGTGCCAGCAGCTTGGCAACAGGGGGCGCGAGCACTGAAGCTTTCTTT.

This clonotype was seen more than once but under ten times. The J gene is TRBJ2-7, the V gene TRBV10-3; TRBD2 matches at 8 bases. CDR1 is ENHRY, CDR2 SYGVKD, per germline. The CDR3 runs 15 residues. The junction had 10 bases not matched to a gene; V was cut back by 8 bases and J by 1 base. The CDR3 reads CAIRPGTSISYEQYF. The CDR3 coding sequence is TGTGCCATCCGACCGGGGACTAGTATATCCTACGAGCAGTACTTC.

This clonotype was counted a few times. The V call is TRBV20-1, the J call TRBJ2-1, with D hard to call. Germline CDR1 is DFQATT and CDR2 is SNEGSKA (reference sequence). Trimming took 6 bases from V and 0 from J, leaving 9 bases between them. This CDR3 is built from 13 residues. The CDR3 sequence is CSATYSSYNEQFF. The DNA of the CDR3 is TGCAGTGCAACATATAGCTCCTACAATGAGCAGTTCTTC.

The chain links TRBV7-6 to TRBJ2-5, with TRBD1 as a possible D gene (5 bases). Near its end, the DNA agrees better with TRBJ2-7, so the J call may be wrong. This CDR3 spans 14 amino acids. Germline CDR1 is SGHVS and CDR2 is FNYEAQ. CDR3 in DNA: TGTGCCAGCAGCTTAGCCCACTCAGGGTACGAGCAGTACTTC. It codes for CASSLAHSGYEQYF.

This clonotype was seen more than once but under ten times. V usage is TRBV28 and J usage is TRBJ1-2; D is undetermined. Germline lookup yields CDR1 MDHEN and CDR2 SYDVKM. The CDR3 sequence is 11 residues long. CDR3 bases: TGTGGGACCGAATCTAACTATGGCTACACCTTC. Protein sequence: CGTESNYGYTF.

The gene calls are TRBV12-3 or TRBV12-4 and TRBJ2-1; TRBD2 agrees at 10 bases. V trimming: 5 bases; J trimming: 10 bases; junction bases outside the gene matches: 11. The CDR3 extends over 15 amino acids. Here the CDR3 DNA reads TGTGCCAGCAGTCCTTCTAGCGGGGGCTCCTACGAGCAGTTCTTC. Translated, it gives CASSPSSGGSYEQFF.

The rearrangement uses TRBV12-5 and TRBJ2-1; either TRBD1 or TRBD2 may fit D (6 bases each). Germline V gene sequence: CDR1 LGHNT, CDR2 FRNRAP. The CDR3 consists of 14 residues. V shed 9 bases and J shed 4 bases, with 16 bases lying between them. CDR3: CASLGGTQYNEQFF. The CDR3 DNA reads TGTGCTAGCCTGGGCGGGACACAATACAATGAGCAGTTCTTC.

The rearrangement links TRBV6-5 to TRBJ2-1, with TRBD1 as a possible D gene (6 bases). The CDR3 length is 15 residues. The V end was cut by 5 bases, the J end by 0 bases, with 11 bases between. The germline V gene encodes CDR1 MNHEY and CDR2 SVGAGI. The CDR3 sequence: CASSPTGYSYNEQFF. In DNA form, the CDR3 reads TGTGCCAGCAGTCCCACAGGGTACTCCTACAATGAGCAGTTCTTC.

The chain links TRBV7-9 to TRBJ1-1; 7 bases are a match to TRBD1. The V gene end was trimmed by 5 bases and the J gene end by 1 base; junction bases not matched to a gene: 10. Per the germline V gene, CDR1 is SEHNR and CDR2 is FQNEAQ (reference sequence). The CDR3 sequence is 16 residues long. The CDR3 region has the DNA TGTGCCAGCAGCGCAGACAGGGCATTGGGGAACACTGAAGCTTTCTTT. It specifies CASSADRALGNTEAFF.

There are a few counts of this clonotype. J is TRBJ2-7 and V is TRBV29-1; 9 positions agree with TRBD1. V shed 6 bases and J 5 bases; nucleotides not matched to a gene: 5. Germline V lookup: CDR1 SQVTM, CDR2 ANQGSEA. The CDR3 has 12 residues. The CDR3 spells CSVPGQGDEQYF. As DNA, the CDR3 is TGCAGCGTCCCGGGACAGGGAGACGAGCAGTACTTC.

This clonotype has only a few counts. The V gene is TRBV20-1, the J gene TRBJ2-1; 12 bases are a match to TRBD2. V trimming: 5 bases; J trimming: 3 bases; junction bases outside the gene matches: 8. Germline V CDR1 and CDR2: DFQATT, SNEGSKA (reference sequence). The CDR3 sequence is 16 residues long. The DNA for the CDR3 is TGCAGTGCTCCCCGGACTAGCGGGACGTTCTACAATGAGCAGTTCTTC. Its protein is CSAPRTSGTFYNEQFF.

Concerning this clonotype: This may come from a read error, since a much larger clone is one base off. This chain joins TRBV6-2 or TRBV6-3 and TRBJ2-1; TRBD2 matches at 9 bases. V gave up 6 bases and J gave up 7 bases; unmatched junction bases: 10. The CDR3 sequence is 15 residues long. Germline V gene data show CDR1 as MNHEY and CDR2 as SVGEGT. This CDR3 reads CASSKKPGLANEQFF. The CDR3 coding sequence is TGTGCCAGCAGCAAAAAGCCGGGACTAGCAAATGAGCAGTTCTTC.

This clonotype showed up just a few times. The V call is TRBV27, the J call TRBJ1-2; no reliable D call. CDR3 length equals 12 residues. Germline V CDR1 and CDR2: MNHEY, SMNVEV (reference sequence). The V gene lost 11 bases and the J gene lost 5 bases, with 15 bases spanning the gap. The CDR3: CAAGQSFYGYTF. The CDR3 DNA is TGTGCCGCCGGGCAGTCGTTTTATGGCTACACCTTC.

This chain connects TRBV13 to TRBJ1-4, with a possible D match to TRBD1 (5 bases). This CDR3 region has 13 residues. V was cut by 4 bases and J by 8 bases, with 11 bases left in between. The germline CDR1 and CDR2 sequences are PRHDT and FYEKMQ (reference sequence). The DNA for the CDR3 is TGTGCCAGCAGCTCAGGGTCGGAAGAAAAACTGTTTTTT. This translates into CASSSGSEEKLFF.

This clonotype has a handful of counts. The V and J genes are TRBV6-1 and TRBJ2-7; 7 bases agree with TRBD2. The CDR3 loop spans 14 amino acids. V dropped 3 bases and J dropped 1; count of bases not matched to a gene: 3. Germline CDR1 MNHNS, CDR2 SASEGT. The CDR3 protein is CASSDSGQSYEQYF. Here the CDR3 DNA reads TGTGCCAGCAGTGATAGCGGGCAATCCTACGAGCAGTACTTC.

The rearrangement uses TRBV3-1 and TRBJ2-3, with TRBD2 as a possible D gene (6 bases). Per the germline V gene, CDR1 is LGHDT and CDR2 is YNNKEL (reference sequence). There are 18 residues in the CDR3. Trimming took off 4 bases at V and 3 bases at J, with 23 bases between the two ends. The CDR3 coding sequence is TGTGCCAGCAGCCCCCACCGTGTCGGACTACGGAGTACAGATACGCAGTATTTT. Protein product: CASSPHRVGLRSTDTQYF.

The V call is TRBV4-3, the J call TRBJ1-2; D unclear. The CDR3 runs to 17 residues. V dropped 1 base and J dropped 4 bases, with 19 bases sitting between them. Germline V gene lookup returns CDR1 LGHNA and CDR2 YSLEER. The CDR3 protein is CASSQGVSVEGGYGYTF. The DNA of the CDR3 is TGCGCCAGCAGCCAAGGGGTCTCGGTGGAAGGAGGCTATGGCTACACCTTC.

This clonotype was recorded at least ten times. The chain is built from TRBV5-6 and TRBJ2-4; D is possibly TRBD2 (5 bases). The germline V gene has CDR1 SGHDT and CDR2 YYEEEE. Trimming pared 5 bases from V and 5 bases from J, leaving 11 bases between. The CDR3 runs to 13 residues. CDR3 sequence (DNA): TGTGCCAGCAGTTTAGCTAGCCAAAACATTCAGTACTTC. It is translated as CASSLASQNIQYF. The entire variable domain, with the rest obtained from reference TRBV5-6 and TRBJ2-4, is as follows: DAGVTQSPTHLIKTRGQQVTLRCSPKSGHDTVSWYQQALGQGPQFIFQYYEEEERQRGNFPDRFSGHQFPNYSSELNVNALLLGDSALYLCASSLASQNIQYFGAGTRLSVL.

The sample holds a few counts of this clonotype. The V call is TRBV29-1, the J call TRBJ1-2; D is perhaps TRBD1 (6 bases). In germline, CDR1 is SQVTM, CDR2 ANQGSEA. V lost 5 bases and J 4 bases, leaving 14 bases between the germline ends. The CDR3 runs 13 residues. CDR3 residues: CSVLTGNSYGYTF. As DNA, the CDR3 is TGCAGCGTTCTCACAGGGAATTCCTATGGCTACACCTTC.

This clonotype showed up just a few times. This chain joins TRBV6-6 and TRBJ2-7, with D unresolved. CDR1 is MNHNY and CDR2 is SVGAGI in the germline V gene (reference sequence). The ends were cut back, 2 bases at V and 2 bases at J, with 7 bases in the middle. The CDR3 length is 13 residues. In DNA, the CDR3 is TGTGCCAGCAGTTACGCCCTTACCTACGAGCAGTACTTC. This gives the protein CASSYALTYEQYF.

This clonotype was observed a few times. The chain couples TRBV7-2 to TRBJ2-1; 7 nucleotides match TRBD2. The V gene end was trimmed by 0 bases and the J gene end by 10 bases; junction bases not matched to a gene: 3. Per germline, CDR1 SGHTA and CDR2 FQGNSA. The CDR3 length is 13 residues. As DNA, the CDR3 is TGTGCCAGCAGCTTAGCGGGGGGGAGGGAGCAGTTCTTC. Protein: CASSLAGGREQFF.